This T cell receptor beta chain was retrieved from a study of cytomegalovirus exposure and HLA in healthy donors. This CDR3 region has 17 residues. The germline V gene has CDR1 SGHKS and CDR2 YYEKEE (reference sequence). Trimming pared 2 bases from V and 4 bases from J, leaving 19 bases between. 60 Vbeta and 13 Jbeta primers were used in PCR. The protocol was immunoSEQ multiplex PCR, while the TCRdb copy is restricted to in-frame clones and leaves out a portion. The sample records some 120,000 clones, approximately 79% being singletons. The genes are TRBV5-5 and TRBJ1-3, with no clear D. The TCR was taken from a man under 40 in good health and CMV-seronegative. The material sequenced was PBMCs. CDR3 residues: CASSFVVPSVTGNTIYF. DNA for the CDR3: TGTGCCAGCAGCTTTGTTGTCCCCAGTGTCACAGGAAACACCATATATTTT. The whole variable domain, filled in from reference TRBV5-5 and TRBJ1-3, reads DAGVTQSPTHLIKTRGQQVTLRCSPISGHKSVSWYQQVLGQGPQFIFQYYEKEERGRGNFPDRFSARQFPNYSSELNVNALLLGDSALYLCASSFVVPSVTGNTIYFGEGSWLTVV.